Shown below are 3 T cell receptor beta chains from a single sample sequenced in a study of OX40 agonist ivuxolimab in advanced cancers. This table comes from immunoSEQ multiplex PCR, and its TCRdb copy is limited to in-frame clones, with some not included. The profile shows some 83,000 clones, more than 85% of them singletons. The sequences come from CD4+ or CD8+ T cells sorted from blood, collected in a trial of the OX40 agonist ivuxolimab. These receptors all stem from an adult with an advanced solid tumor such as melanoma, head and neck, liver or kidney cancer.

This chain links TRBV6-6 with TRBJ2-1; D remains ambiguous. The CDR3 sequence is 16 residues long. In germline, CDR1 is MNHNY, CDR2 SVGAGI (reference sequence). V dropped 6 bases and J dropped 0 bases, with 15 bases sitting between them. The CDR3 DNA follows: TGTGCCAGCAGCCCCAAAATGGATTACTCCTACAATGAGCAGTTCTTC. This encodes CASSPKMDYSYNEQFF.

This chain joins TRBV9 and TRBJ2-7; 10 bases align to TRBD2. The ends lost 0 bases at V and 2 bases at J; junction bases unmatched: 5. CDR1 and CDR2 (germline): SGDLS, YYNGEE. This CDR3 is 16 amino acids long. The CDR3 DNA reads TGTGCCAGCAGCGTAGCGGCTAGCGGGAGTCCCTACGAGCAGTACTTC. Translated, it gives CASSVAASGSPYEQYF.

The chain combines TRBV30 with TRBJ2-1, with 10 bases that match TRBD2. Germline V lookup: CDR1 GTSNPN, CDR2 SVGIG (reference sequence). V trimming: 3 bases; J trimming: 7 bases; junction bases outside the gene matches: 6. The CDR3 is made up of 14 amino acids. The DNA of the CDR3 is TGTGCCTGGAGGGTAGCGGGGGGCCATAATGAGCAGTTCTTC. It encodes CAWRVAGGHNEQFF. Using reference TRBV30 and TRBJ2-1 for the parts outside the CDR3, the full variable domain is SQTIHQWPATLVQPVGSPLSLECTVEGTSNPNLYWYRQAAGRGLQLLFYSVGIGQISSEVPQNLSASRPQDRQFILSSKKLLLSDSGFYLCAWRVAGGHNEQFFGPGTRLTVL.